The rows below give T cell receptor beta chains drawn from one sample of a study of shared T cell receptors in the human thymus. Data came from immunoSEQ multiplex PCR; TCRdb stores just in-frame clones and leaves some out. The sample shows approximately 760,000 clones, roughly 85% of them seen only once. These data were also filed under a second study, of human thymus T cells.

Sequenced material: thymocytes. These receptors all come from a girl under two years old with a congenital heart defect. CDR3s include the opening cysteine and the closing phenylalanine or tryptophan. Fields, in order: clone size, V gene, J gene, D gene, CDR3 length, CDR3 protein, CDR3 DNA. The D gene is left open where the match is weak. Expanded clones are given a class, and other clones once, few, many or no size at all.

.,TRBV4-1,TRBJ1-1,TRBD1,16,CASSRPGQRMNTEAFF,TGCGCCAGCAGCCGTCCGGGACAGCGTATGAACACTGAAGCTTTCTTT
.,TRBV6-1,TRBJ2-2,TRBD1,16,CASSDWGQEHTGELFF,TGTGCCAGCAGTGATTGGGGACAGGAACACACCGGGGAGCTGTTTTTT
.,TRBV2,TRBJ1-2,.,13,CASSERGNYGYTF,TGTGCCAGCAGTGAGCGGGGTAACTATGGCTACACCTTC
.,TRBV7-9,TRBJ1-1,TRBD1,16,CASSRFPRGRGTEAFF,TGTGCCAGCAGTCGTTTCCCCAGGGGGCGAGGCACCGAAGCTTTCTTT
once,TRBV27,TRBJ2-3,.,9,CATADTQYF,TGTGCCACCGCAGATACGCAGTATTTT
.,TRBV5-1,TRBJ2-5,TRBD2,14,CASSLLTSGETQYF,TGCGCCAGCAGCTTGTTGACTAGCGGGGAGACCCAGTACTTC
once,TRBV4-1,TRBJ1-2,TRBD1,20,CASSQDRLYETGGLFDGYTF,TGCGCCAGCAGCCAAGATCGATTGTATGAGACAGGGGGCCTTTTTGATGGCTACACCTTC
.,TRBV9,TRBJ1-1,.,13,CASSPGGGGEAFF,TGTGCCAGCAGCCCCGGGGGAGGAGGTGAAGCTTTCTTT
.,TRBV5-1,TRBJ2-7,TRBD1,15,CASSGRQGWIDEQYF,TGCGCCAGCAGCGGGCGACAGGGGTGGATCGACGAGCAGTACTTC
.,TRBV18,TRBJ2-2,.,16,CASSPTGNLNTGELFF,TGTGCCAGCTCACCTACAGGAAACCTGAACACCGGGGAGCTGTTTTTT
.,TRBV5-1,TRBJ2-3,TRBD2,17,CASLGTSGGVGTDTQYF,TGCGCCAGCCTCGGGACTAGCGGGGGCGTTGGCACAGATACGCAGTATTTT
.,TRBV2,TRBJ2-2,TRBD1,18,CASSGAIGQGGNTGELFF,TGTGCCAGCAGTGGCGCTATAGGACAGGGGGGAAACACCGGGGAGCTGTTTTTT
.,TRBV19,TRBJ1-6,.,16,CASSIDGGRTNSPLHF,TGTGCCAGTAGTATAGATGGAGGGCGGACGAATTCACCCCTCCACTTT
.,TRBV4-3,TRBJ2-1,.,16,CASSQEFLSSYNEQFF,TGCGCCAGCAGCCAAGAGTTCCTCAGCTCCTACAATGAGCAGTTCTTC
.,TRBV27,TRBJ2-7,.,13,CASTGALGYEQYF,TGTGCCAGCACAGGGGCCCTGGGCTACGAGCAGTACTTC
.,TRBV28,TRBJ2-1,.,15,CASSPLSVSYNEQFF,TGTGCCAGCAGTCCCCTTAGTGTCTCCTACAATGAGCAGTTCTTC
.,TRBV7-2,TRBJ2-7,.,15,CASSLVGARGYEQYF,TGTGCCAGCAGCTTAGTTGGGGCGCGCGGCTACGAGCAGTACTTC
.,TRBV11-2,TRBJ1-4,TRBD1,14,CASSGDRTNEKLFF,TGTGCCAGCAGCGGGGACAGAACTAATGAAAAACTGTTTTTT
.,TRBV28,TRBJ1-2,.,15,CASSSLWKANYGYTF,TGTGCCAGCAGTTCCCTCTGGAAAGCGAACTATGGCTACACCTTC
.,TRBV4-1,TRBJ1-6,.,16,CASSQESTGLNSPLHF,TGCGCCAGCAGCCAAGAGTCAACCGGACTGAATTCACCCCTCCACTTT
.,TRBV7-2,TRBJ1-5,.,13,CASSLERVQPQHF,TGTGCCAGCAGCTTAGAGAGGGTTCAGCCCCAGCATTTT
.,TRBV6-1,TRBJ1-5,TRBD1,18,CASSERGQTRPCAQPQHF,TGTGCCAGCAGTGAACGGGGACAGACGCGACCGTGCGCTCAGCCCCAGCATTTT
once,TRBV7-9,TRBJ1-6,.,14,CASSLKSQGAQLHF,TGTGCCAGCAGCTTAAAATCCCAGGGCGCCCAACTCCACTTT
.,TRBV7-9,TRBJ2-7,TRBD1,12,CASSRDSHEQYF,TGTGCCAGCAGCCGGGACAGCCACGAGCAGTACTTC
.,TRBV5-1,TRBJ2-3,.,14,CASSLKHSTDTQYF,TGCGCCAGCAGCTTGAAGCACAGCACAGATACGCAGTATTTT
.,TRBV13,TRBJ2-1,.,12,CASSLAGNEQFF,TGTGCCAGCAGCTTAGCGGGCAATGAGCAGTTCTTC
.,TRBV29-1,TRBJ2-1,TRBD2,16,CSVELRGGRYYNEQFF,TGCAGCGTTGAATTGCGGGGGGGCCGATATTACAATGAGCAGTTCTTC
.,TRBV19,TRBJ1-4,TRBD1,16,CASYRGQPTTNEKLFF,TGTGCCAGTTACAGGGGACAACCCACAACTAATGAAAAACTGTTTTTT
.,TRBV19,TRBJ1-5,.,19,CASSRLAGGSPSSNQPQHF,TGTGCCAGTAGTAGGTTGGCGGGGGGCAGCCCGAGCAGCAATCAGCCCCAGCATTTT
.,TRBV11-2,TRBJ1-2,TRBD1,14,CASSYRQGAQGYTF,TGTGCCAGCAGCTATAGACAGGGGGCGCAGGGCTACACCTTC
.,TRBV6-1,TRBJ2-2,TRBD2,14,CASSRRGNIGELFF,TGTGCCAGCAGCAGGCGGGGGAACATCGGGGAGCTGTTTTTT
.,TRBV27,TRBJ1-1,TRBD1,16,CASSPTGSIEGTEAFF,TGTGCCAGCAGTCCGACAGGGAGCATAGAGGGCACTGAAGCTTTCTTT